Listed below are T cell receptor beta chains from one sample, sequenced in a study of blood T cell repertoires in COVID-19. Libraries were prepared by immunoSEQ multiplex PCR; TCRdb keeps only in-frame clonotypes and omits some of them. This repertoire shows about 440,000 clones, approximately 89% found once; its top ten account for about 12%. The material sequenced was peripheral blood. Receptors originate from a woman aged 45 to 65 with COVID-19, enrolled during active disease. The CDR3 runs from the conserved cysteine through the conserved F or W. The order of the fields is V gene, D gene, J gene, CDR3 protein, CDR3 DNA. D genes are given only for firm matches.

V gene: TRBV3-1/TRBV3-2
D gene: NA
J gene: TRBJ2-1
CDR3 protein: CASSGGAEQFF
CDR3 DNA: TGTGCCAGCAGCGGGGGCGCCGAGCAGTTCTTC

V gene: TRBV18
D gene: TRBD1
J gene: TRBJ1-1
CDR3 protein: CASSLGTAQRWAFF
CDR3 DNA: TGTGCCAGCTCACTCGGGACAGCCCAACGTTGGGCTTTCTTT

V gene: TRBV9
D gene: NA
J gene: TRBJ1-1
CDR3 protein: CASSVGSRGVWTEAFF
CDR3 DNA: TGTGCCAGCAGCGTAGGCAGCCGGGGGGTCTGGACTGAAGCTTTCTTT

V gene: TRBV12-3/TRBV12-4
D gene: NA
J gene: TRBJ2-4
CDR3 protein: CASSRGNIQYF
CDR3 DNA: TGTGCCAGCAGCCGGGGTAACATTCAGTACTTC

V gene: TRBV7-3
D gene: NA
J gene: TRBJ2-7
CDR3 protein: CASSRDRNSYEQYF
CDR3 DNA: TGTGCCAGCAGCCGCGACAGGAACTCCTACGAGCAGTACTTC

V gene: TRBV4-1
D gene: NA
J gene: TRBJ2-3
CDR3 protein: CASSAGRTPGTDTQYF
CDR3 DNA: TGCGCCAGCAGCGCGGGACGGACACCTGGGACAGATACGCAGTATTTT

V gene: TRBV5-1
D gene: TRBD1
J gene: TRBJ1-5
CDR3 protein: CASSPLQGGNQPQHF
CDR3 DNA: TGCGCCAGCAGCCCATTACAGGGGGGCAATCAGCCCCAGCATTTT

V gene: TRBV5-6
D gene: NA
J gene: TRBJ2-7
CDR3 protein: CASSYGYEQYF
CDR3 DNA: TGTGCCAGCAGCTACGGCTACGAGCAGTACTTC

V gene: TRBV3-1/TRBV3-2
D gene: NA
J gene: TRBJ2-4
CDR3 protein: CASSQDGTRKAKNIQYF
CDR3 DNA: TGTGCCAGCAGCCAAGATGGAACCAGGAAGGCCAAAAACATTCAGTACTTC

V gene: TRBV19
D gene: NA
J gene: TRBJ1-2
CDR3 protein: CASSSTGYYDYGYTF
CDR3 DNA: TGTGCCAGTAGTAGCACAGGGTATTACGACTATGGCTACACCTTC

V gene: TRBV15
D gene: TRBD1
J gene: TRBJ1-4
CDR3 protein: CATSRGGPGGDEKLFF
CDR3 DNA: TGTGCCACCAGCAGAGGGGGCCCAGGGGGCGATGAAAAACTGTTTTTT

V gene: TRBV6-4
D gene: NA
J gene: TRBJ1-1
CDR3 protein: CASSREEGTEAFF
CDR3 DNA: TGTGCCAGCAGCCGCGAGGAGGGCACTGAAGCTTTCTTT

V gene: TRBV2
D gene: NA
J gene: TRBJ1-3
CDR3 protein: CASREAYGNTIYF
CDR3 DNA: TGTGCCAGCAGAGAGGCATATGGAAACACCATATATTTT

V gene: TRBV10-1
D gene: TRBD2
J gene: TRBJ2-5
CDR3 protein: CASSEPPSGGQETQYF
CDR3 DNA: TGCGCCAGCAGTGAGCCCCCTAGCGGGGGTCAAGAGACCCAGTACTTC

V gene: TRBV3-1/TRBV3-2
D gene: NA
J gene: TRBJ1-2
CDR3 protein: CASSQLGVNYGYTF
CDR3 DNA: TGTGCCAGCAGCCAGCTAGGGGTGAACTATGGCTACACCTTC